Here is one T cell receptor (beta chain) with its context. The antigen is unknown. The table came from immunoSEQ multiplex PCR; TCRdb's copy has only in-frame clones and leaves some out. The sample contains 150,000 to 200,000 clones, more than 70% of which appear only once. Trimming removed 4 bases from V and 4 bases from J, with 8 bases in between. The CDR3 consists of 12 residues. CDR1 MDHEN and CDR2 SYDVKM come from the germline V gene. This sample was taken from a study of cytotoxic CD8 clonotypes in ibrutinib-treated CLL. Study background: Mean yields were approximately 270,000 productive templates and about 97,000 productive rearrangements per sample.

Study findings and constraints: Clonality rose at ibrutinib response, held steady in sustained remission, and fell toward baseline at progression.

This specimen was PBMCs, taken at disease progression, from a patient treated with ibrutinib. This TCR derives from a human donor with chronic lymphocytic leukemia. The chain has TRBV28 and TRBJ2-7; D perhaps matches TRBD1 (6 bases). This CDR3 is CASSSTGYEQYF. The CDR3 DNA reads as TGTGCCAGCAGTTCGACAGGTTACGAGCAGTACTTC. Using reference TRBV28 and TRBJ2-7 for the parts outside the CDR3, the full variable domain is DVKVTQSSRYLVKRTGEKVFLECVQDMDHENMFWYRQDPGLGLRLIYFSYDVKMKEKGDIPEGYSVSREKKERFSLILESASTNQTSMYLCASSSTGYEQYFGPGTRLTVT.